These 29 T cell receptor beta chains were all obtained from the same sample, sequenced in a study of T cell changes during pregnancy in multiple sclerosis. TCRdb's table, derived via immunoSEQ multiplex PCR, lists solely in-frame clones and lacks some. This sample has around 66,000 clones, with 91% found just once. The sequences come from peripheral blood, collected after pregnancy. These receptor sequences come from a female donor in good health, enrolled as a control in a pregnancy study.

This chain joins TRBV27 and TRBJ2-7; 10 bases align to TRBD1. This CDR3 spans 13 amino acids. Germline assignment: CDR1 MNHEY and CDR2 SMNVEV (reference sequence). V lost 6 bases, J lost 7 bases, and 6 bases stayed unmatched. The CDR3: CASRTGGVWEQYF. CDR3 nucleotide sequence: TGTGCCAGCAGGACAGGGGGCGTTTGGGAGCAGTACTTC.

The chain has TRBV7-9 and TRBJ1-5; 12 nucleotides agree with TRBD1. V trimming: 4 bases; J trimming: 2 bases; junction bases outside the gene matches: 12. Looked up from germline, CDR1 is SEHNR and CDR2 is FQNEAQ (reference sequence). This CDR3 spans 19 amino acids. In nucleotides, the CDR3 is TGTGCCAGCAGCTCACTACCGGGACAGGGGGCCGGTGGCAATCAGCCCCAGCATTTT. Translation gives CASSSLPGQGAGGNQPQHF.

The chain is built from TRBV12-5 and TRBJ1-3; TRBD1 is a possible D gene (6 bases). CDR3 length: 15 residues. Germline V gene data show CDR1 as LGHNT and CDR2 as FRNRAP. V lost 6 bases, J lost 2 bases, and 14 bases lay in between. The CDR3 sequence is CASGLPTGTGNTIYF. The DNA of the CDR3 is TGTGCTAGTGGGCTTCCGACAGGTACTGGAAACACCATATATTTT.

As regards this clone: Other DNA sequences from this sample encode an identical CDR3 as well. The rearrangement links TRBV4-2 to TRBJ2-7; possibly TRBD1 for D (6 bases). This CDR3 has 15 residues. The V gene lost 0 bases and the J gene lost 2 bases, with 11 bases spanning the gap. From germline, CDR1 is LGHNA and CDR2 YNFKEQ. CDR3 in amino acids: CASSQDTGSAYEQYF. CDR3 bases: TGTGCCAGCAGCCAAGATACAGGGTCGGCCTACGAGCAGTACTTC.

CDR3 sequence (DNA): TGTGCCAGCAGCTTCCCGGGACTAGGTAACAATGAGCAGTTCTTC. Residues: CASSFPGLGNNEQFF. The chain carries TRBV5-6 and TRBJ2-1, with TRBD2 matching over 8 bases. Per germline, CDR1 SGHDT and CDR2 YYEEEE. The CDR3 contains 15 residues. V shed 2 bases, J shed 5 bases, and the junction held 6 bases outside the gene matches. The variable domain in full, completed from reference TRBV5-6 and TRBJ2-1, reads DAGVTQSPTHLIKTRGQQVTLRCSPKSGHDTVSWYQQALGQGPQFIFQYYEEEERQRGNFPDRFSGHQFPNYSSELNVNALLLGDSALYLCASSFPGLGNNEQFFGPGTRLTVL.

The V and J genes are TRBV7-2 and TRBJ2-7; 9 bases fit TRBD1. CDR3 length equals 14 residues. Germline CDR1 reads SGHTA; CDR2 reads FQGNSA. The ends lost 4 bases at V and 4 bases at J; junction bases unmatched: 5. The CDR3 loop is CASSWGQGLYEQYF. The CDR3 DNA follows: TGTGCCAGCAGCTGGGGACAGGGCTTGTACGAGCAGTACTTC.

The genes are TRBV6-5 and TRBJ2-3; the D gene is possibly TRBD2 (6 bases). Per germline, CDR1 MNHEY and CDR2 SVGAGI. The CDR3 has 14 residues. V shed 5 bases and J shed 1 base, with 10 bases lying between them. DNA of the CDR3: TGTGCCAGCAGTGAGACTAGGGGCACAGATACGCAGTATTTT. Translation: CASSETRGTDTQYF.

The chain carries TRBV6-5 and TRBJ2-7, with D perhaps matching TRBD1 (6 bases). Germline V gives CDR1 MNHEY, CDR2 SVGAGI. The V end lost 1 base, the J end lost 3 bases, and 7 bases lay between the germline ends. The CDR3 is made up of 13 amino acids. The CDR3 region is CASSYLQGYEQYF. CDR3 DNA sequence: TGTGCCAGCAGTTACTTACAGGGCTACGAGCAGTACTTC.

Notes on this clone: Other DNA sequences from this sample encode an identical CDR3 as well. The chain employs TRBV27 and TRBJ1-2, with D perhaps TRBD1 (6 bases). Germline loops: CDR1 MNHEY, CDR2 SMNVEV (reference sequence). Trimming removed 5 bases at V and 2 bases at J, with 9 bases between. This CDR3 spans 13 amino acids. The CDR3 protein is CASSQTGNYGYTF. Here the CDR3 DNA reads TGTGCCAGCAGTCAAACAGGGAACTATGGCTACACCTTC.

The chain is built from TRBV30 and TRBJ1-2; tentatively, D is TRBD1 (6 bases). Germline lookup yields CDR1 GTSNPN and CDR2 SVGIG (reference sequence). Trimming cost V 3 bases and J 3 bases, with 14 bases left between them. This CDR3 contains 14 residues. Here the CDR3 reads CAWSPQGTYYGYTF. The CDR3 bases are TGTGCCTGGAGCCCCCAGGGGACGTACTATGGCTACACCTTC.

This rearrangement joins TRBV4-3 to TRBJ1-4; D gene uncertain. CDR3 length: 13 amino acids. V was clipped by 3 bases and J by 4 bases, with 6 bases between them. Germline-derived CDR1 and CDR2 are LGHNA and YSLEER. CDR3 protein: CASSQGFNEKLFF. Here the CDR3 DNA reads TGCGCCAGCAGCCAGGGCTTTAATGAAAAACTGTTTTTT.

The gene calls are TRBV4-1 and TRBJ2-7; TRBD1 matches 7 bases. CDR1 is MGHRA, CDR2 YSYEKL, per germline. J gave up 7 bases and V 0 bases, and 3 bases lay outside the gene matches. The CDR3 contains 13 residues. This CDR3 reads CASSQDLDREQYF. In DNA, the CDR3 is TGCGCCAGCAGCCAAGATCTGGACAGGGAGCAGTACTTC.

The count of this clone is one. The rearrangement uses TRBV9 and TRBJ1-1; TRBD1 aligns across 9 bases. Trimming took 1 base from V and 5 from J; bases not matched to a gene: 6. Germline V gene lookup returns CDR1 SGDLS and CDR2 YYNGEE. This CDR3 contains 15 residues. The CDR3: CASSVLGTGNTEAFF. CDR3 DNA: TGTGCCAGCAGCGTATTGGGGACAGGGAATACTGAAGCTTTCTTT.

J is TRBJ2-7 and V is TRBV4-3; D perhaps matches TRBD1 (6 bases). V gave up 1 base and J gave up 4 bases, with 11 bases separating them. CDR1 and CDR2 (germline): LGHNA, YSLEER. This CDR3 is 14 amino acids long. CDR3 nucleotides: TGCGCCAGCAGCCAAGGGACAGCTTTATACGAGCAGTACTTC. It is translated as CASSQGTALYEQYF.

This clone has just a few counts. This chain links TRBV19 with TRBJ2-1, with 7 bases lining up with TRBD1. The CDR3 loop spans 16 amino acids. The germline V gene encodes CDR1 LNHDA and CDR2 SQIVND (reference sequence). Trimming cost V 6 bases and J 8 bases; bases outside gene matches: 16. Written as DNA, the CDR3 is TGTGCCAGTAGCGGTATCCGGGACAGAGCTACACATGAGCAGTTCTTC. This encodes CASSGIRDRATHEQFF.

V is TRBV27 and J is TRBJ1-2; D perhaps matches TRBD1 (5 bases). Trimming took off 6 bases at V and 2 bases at J, with 10 bases between the two ends. Germline V gene sequence: CDR1 MNHEY, CDR2 SMNVEV (reference sequence). CDR3 size: 13 residues. CDR3 DNA sequence: TGTGCCAGCAGCCGCGGGGGAAACTATGGCTACACCTTC. Translating gives CASSRGGNYGYTF.

The chain combines TRBV18 with TRBJ1-3; 7 bases agree with TRBD1. After removal of 5 bases from V and 0 bases from J, the junction contained 10 bases not matched to a gene. The CDR3 is made up of 17 amino acids. CDR1 KGHSH and CDR2 LQKENI come from the germline V gene. CDR3 residues: CASSFSPGQPSGNTIYF. The DNA of the CDR3 is TGTGCCAGCTCATTCAGTCCGGGACAGCCCTCTGGAAACACCATATATTTT.

This clone has only one observation. The chain employs TRBV14 and TRBJ1-1, with D possibly matching TRBD1 (5 bases). The germline CDR1 and CDR2 sequences are SGHDN and FVKESK. The V end lost 2 bases, the J end lost 1 base, and 11 bases lay between the germline ends. The CDR3 contains 15 residues. CDR3 nucleotides: TGTGCCAGCAGCCAAAATTCCAGGGCGAACACTGAAGCTTTCTTT. It codes for CASSQNSRANTEAFF.

This clone came up once. V gene TRBV30 combines with J gene TRBJ2-1; D is perhaps TRBD2 (7 bases). Germline V lookup: CDR1 GTSNPN, CDR2 SVGIG (reference sequence). The V and J ends lost 4 bases and 0 bases respectively, with 19 bases between them. The CDR3 extends over 17 amino acids. As DNA, the CDR3 is TGTGCCTGGAACGGAGTGGCGGGGGCGAGCTCCTACAATGAGCAGTTCTTC. Its protein is CAWNGVAGASSYNEQFF.

The chain is built from TRBV5-6 and TRBJ1-1; no reliable D call. Germline CDR1 SGHDT, CDR2 YYEEEE. The CDR3 is 14 residues long. V lost 0 bases and J lost 2, with 8 bases in between. The CDR3, as DNA: TGTGCCAGCAGCTTGGTTGAGGTAAACACTGAAGCTTTCTTT. Protein product: CASSLVEVNTEAFF.

This sequence joins TRBV9 and TRBJ2-5; 14 bases align to TRBD2. Germline lookup yields CDR1 SGDLS and CDR2 YYNGEE. The CDR3 has 16 amino acids. After removal of 3 bases from V and 1 base from J, the junction contained 2 bases not matched to a gene. The CDR3 spells CASSGGLAGVQETQYF. CDR3 DNA sequence: TGTGCCAGCAGCGGGGGACTAGCGGGGGTCCAAGAGACCCAGTACTTC.

The chain carries TRBV10-3 and TRBJ2-7; TRBD1 is a possible D gene (5 bases). Germline V CDR1 and CDR2: ENHRY, SYGVKD. V was cut by 3 bases and J by 2 bases, with 23 bases left in between. This CDR3 has 18 residues. The CDR3 loop is CAISDPLGKGQKPYEQYF. CDR3 nucleotide sequence: TGTGCCATCAGTGATCCATTGGGTAAGGGGCAGAAACCCTACGAGCAGTACTTC.

The V gene is TRBV11-1, the J gene TRBJ2-5, with D possibly being TRBD2 (5 bases). V dropped 4 bases and J dropped 3 bases, with 21 bases sitting between them. The CDR3 is 17 residues long. From germline, CDR1 is SGHAT and CDR2 FQDESV (reference sequence). The CDR3 sequence is CASSSAGRTARKETQYF. CDR3 sequence (DNA): TGTGCCAGCAGCTCAGCCGGACGGACTGCTCGCAAAGAGACCCAGTACTTC.

The J gene is TRBJ1-1, the V gene TRBV6-1, with D tentatively TRBD1 (6 bases). Trimming removed 4 bases from V and 0 bases from J, with 12 bases in between. The length of the CDR3 is 15 residues. Germline V CDR1 and CDR2: MNHNS, SASEGT. The CDR3 is CASSVWTEMNTEAFF. CDR3 bases: TGTGCCAGCAGTGTATGGACAGAGATGAACACTGAAGCTTTCTTT.

This CDR3 reads CASSFSGGETQYF. The CDR3 DNA follows: TGTGCCAGCAGCTTCAGCGGGGGAGAGACCCAGTACTTC. V usage is TRBV7-6 and J usage is TRBJ2-5; 8 bases map to TRBD2. The CDR3 has 13 amino acids. Trimming took 3 bases from V and 4 from J; bases not matched to a gene: 1. CDR1 is SGHVS, CDR2 FNYEAQ, per germline.

This chain links TRBV5-1 with TRBJ1-1, with D uncertain. Looked up from germline, CDR1 is SGHRS and CDR2 is YFSETQ. Trimming removed 4 bases at V and 3 bases at J, with 7 bases between. This CDR3 has 12 amino acids. CDR3 sequence (DNA): TGCGCCAGCAGCCCCCCGGACACTGAAGCTTTCTTT. Protein sequence: CASSPPDTEAFF.

This chain links TRBV11-1 with TRBJ2-7; 8 bases map to TRBD2. The CDR3 covers 16 residues. V shed 1 base and J 4 bases; nucleotides not matched to a gene: 9. CDR1 and CDR2 from the germline V gene are SGHAT and FQDESV (reference sequence). CDR3: CASSLVGGLAVYEQYF. The CDR3 DNA reads TGTGCCAGCAGCTTAGTAGGCGGACTAGCAGTGTACGAGCAGTACTTC.

CDR3: CASSEGHRNTGELFF. The CDR3 DNA is TGTGCCAGCAGTGAGGGACACAGGAACACCGGGGAGCTGTTTTTT. V usage is TRBV6-1 and J usage is TRBJ2-2; TRBD1 might be the D (6 bases). Germline-derived CDR1 and CDR2 are MNHNS and SASEGT. The CDR3 has 15 amino acids. Deletions cut 3 bases from V and 1 base from J, with 9 bases between.

The chain carries TRBV5-1 and TRBJ1-1; 8 nucleotides agree with TRBD1. The CDR3 consists of 17 residues. The V gene's germline CDR1 is SGHRS and CDR2 YFSETQ. V gave up 4 bases and J gave up 5 bases; unmatched junction bases: 16. CDR3 DNA: TGCGCCAGCAGCCCGGAAACTCTGACAGGGGTTAGGACTGAAGCTTTCTTT. This codes for CASSPETLTGVRTEAFF.